Shown below are 12 T cell receptor beta chains from a single sample sequenced in a study of OX40 agonist ivuxolimab in advanced cancers. The method was immunoSEQ multiplex PCR; TCRdb's version includes in-frame clones alone and lacks a portion of them. The repertoire consists of about 20,000 clones, with over 65% occurring once and the leading ten covering about 21%. Material: CD4+ or CD8+ T cells sorted from blood, obtained in a trial of the OX40 agonist ivuxolimab. These TCRs come from an adult with an advanced solid tumor such as melanoma, head and neck, liver or kidney cancer.

This clone is labeled medium-sized (0.01 to 0.1%). This chain uses TRBV7-9 with TRBJ2-2; 8 bases are a match to TRBD1. V trimming: 0 bases; J trimming: 3 bases; junction bases outside the gene matches: 6. The CDR3 covers 17 residues. CDR1 is SEHNR and CDR2 is FQNEAQ in the germline V gene (reference sequence). This CDR3 is CASSLAGRGRDTGELFF. The CDR3 region has the DNA TGTGCCAGCAGCTTAGCGGGCAGGGGGCGCGACACCGGGGAGCTGTTTTTT.

In this sample, this clone is medium-sized (0.01 to 0.1%). The J gene is TRBJ2-2, the V gene TRBV11-3; maybe TRBD1 (5 bases). Germline V gene sequence: CDR1 SGHNT, CDR2 YENEEA. V dropped 5 bases and J dropped 1 base, with 11 bases sitting between them. This CDR3 is built from 15 residues. CDR3 DNA: TGTGCCAGCAGCGGCAGACAGAAGAACACCGGGGAGCTGTTTTTT. This sequence encodes CASSGRQKNTGELFF.

The V call is TRBV11-3, the J call TRBJ2-7, with D hard to call. V was shortened by 0 bases and J by 4 bases, with 10 bases between the two germline ends. CDR1 and CDR2 (germline): SGHNT, YENEEA. This CDR3 contains 14 residues. CDR3 residues: CASSLDVGAYEQYF. In nucleotides, the CDR3 is TGTGCCAGCAGCTTAGACGTCGGTGCGTACGAGCAGTACTTC.

This chain joins TRBV2 and TRBJ2-3; 9 bases align to TRBD1. CDR1 is SNHLY, CDR2 FYNNEI, per germline. The CDR3 totals 22 residues. V was clipped by 6 bases and J by 7 bases; unmatched bases: 32. The CDR3 coding sequence is TGTGCCAGCAGCGGATTTACAGGGGGCGGACACCGAACCCCATCTCCAGTTAATACGCAGTATTTT. Translation: CASSGFTGGGHRTPSPVNTQYF.

Only a few counts were recorded for this clone. CDR3 region: CASSLWMENTEAFF. In DNA, the CDR3 is TGTGCCAGCAGCTTATGGATGGAGAACACTGAAGCTTTCTTT. The chain recombines TRBV5-8 with TRBJ1-1; D call uncertain. This CDR3 is 14 amino acids long. The germline gives CDR1 SGHTS, CDR2 YDEGEE. Deletions cut 2 bases from V and 1 base from J, with 9 bases between.

V gene TRBV15 combines with J gene TRBJ2-1, with a possible D match to TRBD1 (5 bases). Germline lookup yields CDR1 LNHNV and CDR2 YYDKDF (reference sequence). The CDR3 totals 16 residues. V was trimmed by 0 bases and J by 9 bases, leaving 18 bases between them. The CDR3 protein is CATSRDSSGHFSEQFF. The DNA of the CDR3 is TGTGCCACCAGCAGAGATTCGTCAGGGCACTTTAGTGAGCAGTTCTTC.

Ten or more counts support this clone. The rearrangement joins TRBV6-5 to TRBJ1-5; D ambiguous. V lost 8 bases and J lost 7, with 18 bases in between. CDR1 is MNHEY and CDR2 is SVGAGI in the germline V gene. The CDR3 spans 14 residues. CDR3: CASPQTGRKQPQHF. CDR3 DNA sequence: TGTGCCAGCCCCCAAACGGGGAGAAAGCAGCCCCAGCATTTT.

This chain links TRBV18 with TRBJ2-2, with unresolved D. Germline CDR1 is KGHSH and CDR2 is LQKENI. The CDR3 has 17 residues. The V end lost 0 bases, the J end lost 3 bases, and 14 bases lay between the germline ends. The DNA for the CDR3 is TGTGCCAGCTCACCACCTGTAAGGGCAGTTTACACCGGGGAGCTGTTTTTT. It is translated as CASSPPVRAVYTGELFF.

The chain recombines TRBV7-9 with TRBJ2-7; 13 bases are shared with TRBD2. The CDR3 extends over 16 amino acids. V lost 5 bases to trimming and J lost 2 bases; unmatched junction nucleotides: 6. The V gene's germline CDR1 is SEHNR and CDR2 FQNEAQ (reference sequence). Here the CDR3 DNA reads TGTGCCAGCAGCCCGACTAGCGGGGGGCTTACCTACGAGCAGTACTTC. Its translation is CASSPTSGGLTYEQYF.

The chain recombines TRBV9 with TRBJ1-5; no reliable D call. CDR1 is SGDLS, CDR2 YYNGEE, per germline. The length of the CDR3 is 15 residues. Trimming removed 0 bases at V and 3 bases at J, with 10 bases between. The CDR3 spells CASSVGIGPNQPQHF. The CDR3 DNA sequence: TGTGCCAGCAGCGTAGGAATAGGGCCCAATCAGCCCCAGCATTTT.

V gene TRBV11-2 combines with J gene TRBJ2-2; 8 nucleotides match TRBD1. V was pared by 3 bases and J by 4 bases, with 4 bases of the junction left unmatched. CDR1 and CDR2 from the germline V gene are SGHAT and FQNNGV. The CDR3 runs 15 residues. The CDR3 DNA follows: TGTGCCAGCAGCTTTGACAGGGGATTCACCGGGGAGCTGTTTTTT. Translated, it gives CASSFDRGFTGELFF. The whole variable domain, remainder taken from reference TRBV11-2 and TRBJ2-2, is EAGVAQSPRYKIIEKRQSVAFWCNPISGHATLYWYQQILGQGPKLLIQFQNNGVVDDSQLPKDRFSAERLKGVDSTLKIQPAKLEDSAVYLCASSFDRGFTGELFFGEGSRLTVL.

By share, this clone ranks as medium-sized. The rearrangement uses TRBV27 and TRBJ1-5; D possibly corresponds to TRBD1 (5 bases). The CDR3 spans 14 residues. V dropped 10 bases and J dropped 10 bases, with 23 bases sitting between them. The germline V gene encodes CDR1 MNHEY and CDR2 SMNVEV (reference sequence). This chain's CDR3 is CATSLGQARGPQHF. CDR3 nucleotide sequence: TGTGCCACTAGCTTGGGTCAGGCGAGGGGTCCCCAGCATTTT.